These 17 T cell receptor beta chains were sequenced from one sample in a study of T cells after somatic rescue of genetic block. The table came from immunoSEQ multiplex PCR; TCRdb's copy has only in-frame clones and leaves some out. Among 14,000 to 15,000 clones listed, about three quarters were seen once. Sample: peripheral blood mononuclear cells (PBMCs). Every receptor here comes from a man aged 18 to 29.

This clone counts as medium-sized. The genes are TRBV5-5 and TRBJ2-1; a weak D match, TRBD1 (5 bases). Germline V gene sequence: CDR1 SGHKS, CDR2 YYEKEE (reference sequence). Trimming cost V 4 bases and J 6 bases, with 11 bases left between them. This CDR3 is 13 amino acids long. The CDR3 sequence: CASSLDISNEQFF. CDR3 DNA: TGTGCCAGCAGCCTGGACATTTCCAATGAGCAGTTCTTC.

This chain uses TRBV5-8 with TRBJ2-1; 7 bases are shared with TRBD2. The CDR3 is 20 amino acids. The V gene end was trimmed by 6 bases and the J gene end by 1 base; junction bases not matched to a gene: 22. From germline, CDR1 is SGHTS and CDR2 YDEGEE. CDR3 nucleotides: TGTGCCAGCATCCAGGTCCATCTAGCGGAAGGGCCTCTTTCCTACAATGAGCAGTTCTTC. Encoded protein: CASIQVHLAEGPLSYNEQFF.

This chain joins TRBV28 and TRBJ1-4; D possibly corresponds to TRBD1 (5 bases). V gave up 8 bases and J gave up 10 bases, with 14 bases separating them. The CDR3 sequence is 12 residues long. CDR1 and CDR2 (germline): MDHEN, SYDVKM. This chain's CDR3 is CASGIRVGKLFF. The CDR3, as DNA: TGTGCCAGCGGTATCAGGGTAGGAAAACTGTTTTTT.

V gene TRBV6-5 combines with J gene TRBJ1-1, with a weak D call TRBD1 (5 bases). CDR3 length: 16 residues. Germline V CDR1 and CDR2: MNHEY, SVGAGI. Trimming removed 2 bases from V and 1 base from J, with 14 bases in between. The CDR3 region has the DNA TGTGCCAGCAGTTACAACCAGCACAGGAAGAACACTGAAGCTTTCTTT. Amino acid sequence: CASSYNQHRKNTEAFF.

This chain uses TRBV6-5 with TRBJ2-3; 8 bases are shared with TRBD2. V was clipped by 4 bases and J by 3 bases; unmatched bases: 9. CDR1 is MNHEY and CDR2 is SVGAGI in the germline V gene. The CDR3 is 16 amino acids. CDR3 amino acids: CASSSPTSVGTDTQYF. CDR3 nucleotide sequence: TGTGCCAGCAGTTCTCCGACTAGCGTGGGGACAGATACGCAGTATTTT.

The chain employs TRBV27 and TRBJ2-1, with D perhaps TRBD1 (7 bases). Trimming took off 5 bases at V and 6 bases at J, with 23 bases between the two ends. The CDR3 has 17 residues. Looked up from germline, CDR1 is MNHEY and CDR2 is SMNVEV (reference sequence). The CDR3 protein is CASSDHLPAQGGNEQFF. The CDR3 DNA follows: TGTGCCAGCAGTGATCACCTTCCCGCTCAGGGGGGCAATGAGCAGTTCTTC.

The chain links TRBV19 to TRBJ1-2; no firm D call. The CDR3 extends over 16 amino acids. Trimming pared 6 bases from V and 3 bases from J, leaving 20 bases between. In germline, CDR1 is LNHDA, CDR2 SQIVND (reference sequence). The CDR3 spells CASRGLEFRDYYGYTF. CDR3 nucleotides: TGTGCCAGTAGGGGCTTAGAGTTTCGGGATTACTATGGCTACACCTTC. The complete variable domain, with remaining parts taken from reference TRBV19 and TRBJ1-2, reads DGGITQSPKYLFRKEGQNVTLSCEQNLNHDAMYWYRQDPGQGLRLIYYSQIVNDFQKGDIAEGYSVSREKKESFPLTVTSAQKNPTAFYLCASRGLEFRDYYGYTFGSGTRLTVV.

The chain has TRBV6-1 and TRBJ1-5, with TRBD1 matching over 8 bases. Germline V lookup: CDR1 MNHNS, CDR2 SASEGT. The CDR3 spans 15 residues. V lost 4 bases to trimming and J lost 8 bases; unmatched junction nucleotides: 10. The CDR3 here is CASSVRQGTVEPQHF. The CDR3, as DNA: TGTGCCAGCAGTGTACGACAGGGGACTGTTGAGCCCCAGCATTTT.

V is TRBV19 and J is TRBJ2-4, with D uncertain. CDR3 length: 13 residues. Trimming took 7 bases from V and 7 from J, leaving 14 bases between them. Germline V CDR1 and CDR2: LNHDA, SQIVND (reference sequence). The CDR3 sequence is CASNPSHGNIQYF. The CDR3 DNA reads TGTGCCAGTAACCCGAGCCACGGGAACATTCAGTACTTC. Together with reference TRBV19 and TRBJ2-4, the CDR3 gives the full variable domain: DGGITQSPKYLFRKEGQNVTLSCEQNLNHDAMYWYRQDPGQGLRLIYYSQIVNDFQKGDIAEGYSVSREKKESFPLTVTSAQKNPTAFYLCASNPSHGNIQYFGAGTRLSVL.

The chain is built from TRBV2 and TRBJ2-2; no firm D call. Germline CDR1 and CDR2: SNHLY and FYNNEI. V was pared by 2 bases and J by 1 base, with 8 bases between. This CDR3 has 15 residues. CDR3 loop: CASSESVLNTGELFF. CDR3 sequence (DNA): TGTGCCAGCAGTGAATCCGTTCTGAACACCGGGGAGCTGTTTTTT.

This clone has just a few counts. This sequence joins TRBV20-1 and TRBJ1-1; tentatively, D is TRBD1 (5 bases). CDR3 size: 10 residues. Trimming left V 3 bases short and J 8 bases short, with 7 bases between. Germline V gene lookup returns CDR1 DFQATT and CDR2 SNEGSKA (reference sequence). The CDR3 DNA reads TGCAGTGCTAGGAGGGGAGAAGCTTTCTTT. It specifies CSARRGEAFF.

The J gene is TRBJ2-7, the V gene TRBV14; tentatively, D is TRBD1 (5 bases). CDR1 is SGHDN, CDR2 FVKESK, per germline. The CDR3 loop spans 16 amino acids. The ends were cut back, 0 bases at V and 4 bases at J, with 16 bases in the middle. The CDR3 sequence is CASSQDAWTSIYEQYF. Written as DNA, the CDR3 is TGTGCCAGCAGCCAAGATGCTTGGACATCGATTTACGAGCAGTACTTC.

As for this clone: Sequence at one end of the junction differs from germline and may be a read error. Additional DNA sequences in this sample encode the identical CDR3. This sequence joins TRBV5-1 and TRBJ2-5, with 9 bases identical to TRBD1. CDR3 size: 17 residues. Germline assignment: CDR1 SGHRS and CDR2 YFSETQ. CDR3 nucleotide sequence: TGCGCCAGCAGCTTGGTAAGGACAGGGGATGTACAAGAAACCCAGTACTTC. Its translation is CASSLVRTGDVQETQYF.

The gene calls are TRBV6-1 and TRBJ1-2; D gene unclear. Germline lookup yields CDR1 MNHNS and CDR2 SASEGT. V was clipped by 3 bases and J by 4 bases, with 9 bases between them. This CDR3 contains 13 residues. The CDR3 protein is CASSDRIFYGYTF. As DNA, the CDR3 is TGTGCCAGCAGTGACAGGATTTTCTATGGCTACACCTTC.

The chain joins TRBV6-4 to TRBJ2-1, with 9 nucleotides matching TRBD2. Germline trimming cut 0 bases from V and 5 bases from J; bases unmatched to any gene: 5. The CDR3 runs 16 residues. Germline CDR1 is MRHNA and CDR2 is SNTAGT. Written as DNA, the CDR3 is TGTGCCAGCAGTGACTCTGGCGGGAGGGCCAACAATGAGCAGTTCTTC. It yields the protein CASSDSGGRANNEQFF.

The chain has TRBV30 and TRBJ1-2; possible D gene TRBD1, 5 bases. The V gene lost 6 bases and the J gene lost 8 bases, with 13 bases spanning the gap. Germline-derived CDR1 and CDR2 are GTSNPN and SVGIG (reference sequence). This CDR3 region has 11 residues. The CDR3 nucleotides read TGTGCCTGCATTGGGACGAAAGGCTACACCTTC. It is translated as CACIGTKGYTF.

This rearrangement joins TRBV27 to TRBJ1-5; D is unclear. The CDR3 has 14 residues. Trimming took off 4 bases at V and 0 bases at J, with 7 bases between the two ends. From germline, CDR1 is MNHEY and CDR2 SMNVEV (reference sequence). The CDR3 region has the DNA TGTGCCAGCAGTTCAGGACGTAGCAATCAGCCCCAGCATTTT. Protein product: CASSSGRSNQPQHF.